This TCR beta chain appears in the sequencing data of a study of T cell responses to AZD1222 COVID-19 vaccine. Study-wide findings and caveats: Of the AZD1222 recipients, only 5 to 7 were seropositive at baseline. None of the repertoires were sampled until the peak T cell response had passed.

The CDR3 loop spans 14 amino acids. V lost 2 bases to trimming and J lost 8 bases; unmatched junction nucleotides: 7. Germline CDR1 is MNHEY and CDR2 is SVGAGI. The table came from immunoSEQ multiplex PCR; TCRdb's copy has only in-frame clones and leaves some out. Among about 97,000 clones listed, over 75% were seen once. Points on this clone: The antigen is unknown.

The receptor was isolated from an adult in good health. The chain employs TRBV6-5 and TRBJ1-2, with 8 nucleotides matching TRBD1. The sequencing used peripheral blood, collected on day 0 of AZD1222 vaccination. DNA of the CDR3: TGTGCCAGCAGTTACCGTGGACAGGGTCGGGGCTACACCTTC. Its protein is CASSYRGQGRGYTF.